The clone carrying this TCR beta chain was seen only a few times. The sample belongs to a study of blood T cells in healthy people across ages. Combining a sample-barcoded 5' primer with a J-beta primer mix, a second PCR ran for 7 to 11 cycles. TCRdb recomputed calls from the 5' RACE reads with MiXCR, one row per CDR3 protein. The table has roughly 830,000 distinct CDR3 sequences, around 62% seen once; the top ten hold about a quarter. The trim removed 5 bases at V and 5 bases at J, leaving 4 bases unmatched. The germline V gene encodes CDR1 SQVTM and CDR2 ANQGSEA. The CDR3 is 14 amino acids. The sample consisted of blood. The receptor was derived from a man aged 25-45 years in good health. The rearrangement joins TRBV29-1 to TRBJ2-1; 12 bases map to TRBD1. CDR3 coding DNA: TGCAGCGTTACGGGACAGGGGGCGGACAATGAGCAGTTCTTC. Translating it yields CSVTGQGADNEQFF.